These 32 T cell receptor beta chains were all obtained from the same sample, sequenced in a study of blood T cell repertoires in COVID-19. Data came from immunoSEQ multiplex PCR; TCRdb stores just in-frame clones and leaves some out. This sample yields 150,000 or so clones, of which around two thirds are seen a single time; approximately 3% belongs to the top ten. The material sequenced was peripheral blood. The source is a woman older than 75 with acute or convalescent COVID-19.

CDR3 coding DNA: TGTGCCAGCGGGAGAAGTTCCTACGAGCAGTACTTC. Amino acid sequence: CASGRSSYEQYF. The chain couples TRBV6-5 to TRBJ2-7; a possible D gene is TRBD2 (5 bases). The germline V gene has CDR1 MNHEY and CDR2 SVGAGI. This CDR3 region has 12 residues. V was clipped by 8 bases and J by 1 base, with 9 bases between them.

On this clone itself: This may stem from a read error, because a much larger clone lies one nucleotide away. This specimen includes other DNA sequences encoding the same CDR3. The chain links TRBV7-9 to TRBJ1-5; no reliable D call. From germline, CDR1 is SEHNR and CDR2 FQNEAQ (reference sequence). This CDR3 contains 14 residues. For the CDR3, the DNA is TGTGCTAGCAGCTTCGGCCTGGCAGGTCAGCCCCAGCATTTT. Translated, it gives CASSFGLAGQPQHF.

The CDR3 nucleotides are TGTGCCAGCATGAAGGGACAGGGGGACGAGCAGTACTTC. This encodes CASMKGQGDEQYF. This chain joins TRBV2 and TRBJ2-7; 11 bases agree with TRBD1. Germline V gene lookup returns CDR1 SNHLY and CDR2 FYNNEI. The CDR3 is made up of 13 amino acids. V lost 7 bases, J lost 5 bases, and 4 bases stayed unmatched. The variable domain in full, completed from reference TRBV2 and TRBJ2-7, reads EPEVTQTPSHQVTQMGQEVILRCVPISNHLYFYWYRQILGQKVEFLVSFYNNEISEKSEIFDDQFSVERPDGSNFTLKIRSTKLEDSAMYFCASMKGQGDEQYFGPGTRLTVT.

This sequence joins TRBV7-2 and TRBJ2-7; a possible D gene is TRBD2 (5 bases). The germline gives CDR1 SGHTA, CDR2 FQGNSA. This CDR3 is 14 amino acids long. V shed 2 bases and J shed 2 bases, with 10 bases lying between them. The CDR3 sequence is CASSLYGNTYEQYF. In DNA, the CDR3 is TGTGCCAGCAGCTTATACGGGAATACCTACGAGCAGTACTTC.

The chain couples TRBV27 to TRBJ2-7; unclear D gene. The CDR3 is 11 residues long. Trimming took 8 bases from V and 9 from J, leaving 14 bases between them. CDR1 is MNHEY and CDR2 is SMNVEV in the germline V gene (reference sequence). The CDR3 coding sequence is TGTGCCAGCCTAACCAAATCCGCGCAGTACTTC. Translated, it gives CASLTKSAQYF.

J is TRBJ2-3 and V is TRBV28, with D possibly being TRBD1 (6 bases). With 6 bases removed from V and 2 bases from J, the gap between germline ends came to 18 bases. The germline V gene encodes CDR1 MDHEN and CDR2 SYDVKM. The CDR3 spans 16 residues. CDR3 DNA: TGTGCCAGCAGCCGACTTGGTGGGGGCTTCACAGATACGCAGTATTTT. Translation gives CASSRLGGGFTDTQYF.

The chain joins TRBV27 to TRBJ2-7; 8 bases map to TRBD2. CDR3 length equals 14 residues. The V gene end was trimmed by 7 bases and the J gene end by 6 bases; junction bases not matched to a gene: 11. Germline assignment: CDR1 MNHEY and CDR2 SMNVEV (reference sequence). CDR3 sequence reads: CASKSRAGVGEQYF. The DNA for the CDR3 is TGTGCCAGCAAGTCAAGAGCGGGAGTCGGCGAGCAGTACTTC.

At least ten counts were recorded for this clone. This chain joins TRBV28 and TRBJ2-7, with D perhaps TRBD2 (6 bases). Per germline, CDR1 MDHEN and CDR2 SYDVKM. This CDR3 spans 12 amino acids. Trimming left V 7 bases short and J 2 bases short, with 9 bases between. The DNA for the CDR3 is TGTGCCAGCAACGGGGGTGCCTACGAGCAGTACTTC. Translating it yields CASNGGAYEQYF.

This rearrangement joins TRBV24-1 to TRBJ2-7; 8 nucleotides agree with TRBD1. The V gene's germline CDR1 is KGHDR and CDR2 SFDVKD. The trim removed 8 bases at V and 1 base at J, leaving 6 bases unmatched. The CDR3 has 14 residues. The CDR3 DNA sequence: TGTGCCACCACATTGGGACAGGAGTCCTACGAGCAGTACTTC. It translates to CATTLGQESYEQYF.

V is TRBV7-2 and J is TRBJ2-7, with TRBD2 matching 7 bases. Germline CDR1 is SGHTA and CDR2 is FQGNSA. This CDR3 is 14 amino acids long. Trimming removed 4 bases from V and 1 base from J; junction bases left unmatched: 4. CDR3 DNA: TGTGCCAGCAGCTCGGGCGGGGGATCCTACGAGCAGTACTTC. Its translation: CASSSGGGSYEQYF.

The table lists this clone with a few counts. The chain uses TRBV9 and TRBJ2-2; possible D gene TRBD2, 6 bases. Between the trimmed V and J ends, which lost 9 bases and 0 bases, there was a span of 15 bases. This CDR3 has 15 amino acids. Germline CDR1 SGDLS, CDR2 YYNGEE. The CDR3 spells CATGPGTSNTGELFF. DNA for the CDR3: TGTGCCACGGGTCCCGGGACTTCGAACACCGGGGAGCTGTTTTTT.

In this sample, this clone turned up a few times. The chain joins TRBV6-5 to TRBJ1-6; TRBD1 is a possible D gene (6 bases). The ends were cut back, 6 bases at V and 10 bases at J, with 16 bases in the middle. This CDR3 has 14 amino acids. Germline CDR1 and CDR2: MNHEY and SVGAGI. The CDR3 DNA follows: TGTGCCAGCAGCCTTCAGGGGATCGAATCACCCCTCCACTTT. This gives the protein CASSLQGIESPLHF.

J is TRBJ2-6 and V is TRBV6-1, with TRBD2 matching over 8 bases. Germline CDR1 and CDR2: MNHNS and SASEGT. The CDR3 is 17 amino acids. The J segment lost 4 bases and the V segment lost 4 bases, leaving 9 bases of the junction unmatched. CDR3 sequence: CASSGSSGTSGANVLTF. The CDR3 nucleotides read TGTGCCAGCAGTGGGAGTAGCGGGACCTCCGGGGCCAACGTCCTGACTTTC.

The V and J genes are TRBV10-3 and TRBJ2-7, with 9 bases matching TRBD2. V lost 0 bases, J lost 2 bases, and 2 bases stayed unmatched. The CDR3 has 15 amino acids. The V gene's germline CDR1 is ENHRY and CDR2 SYGVKD. In nucleotides, the CDR3 is TGTGCCATCAGTGAGTCGCCTAGCGGGACCTACGAGCAGTACTTC. It is translated as CAISESPSGTYEQYF.

The chain links TRBV7-8 to TRBJ2-5; possible D gene TRBD1, 5 bases. Germline lookup yields CDR1 SGHVS and CDR2 FQNEAQ. This CDR3 is 14 amino acids long. The V and J ends lost 2 bases and 2 bases respectively, with 9 bases between them. The CDR3 here is CASSLRGWQETQYF. CDR3 bases: TGTGCCAGCAGCTTAAGGGGTTGGCAAGAGACCCAGTACTTC.

This clone was detected only once. The rearrangement links TRBV11-2 to TRBJ1-3; tentatively, D is TRBD1 (5 bases). The V gene lost 6 bases and the J gene lost 7 bases, with 16 bases spanning the gap. Germline assignment: CDR1 SGHAT and CDR2 FQNNGV. The CDR3 sequence is 14 residues long. CDR3 sequence: CASRLTDAWNTIYF. The CDR3 bases are TGTGCCAGCAGGTTGACAGACGCTTGGAACACCATATATTTT.

V and J are TRBV30 and TRBJ2-5, with D possibly matching TRBD2 (6 bases). This CDR3 is built from 15 residues. Germline lookup yields CDR1 GTSNPN and CDR2 SVGIG (reference sequence). V lost 2 bases and J 2 bases, leaving 15 bases between the germline ends. CDR3 sequence: CAWSPRGLQQETQYF. As DNA, the CDR3 is TGTGCCTGGAGTCCCCGGGGACTGCAGCAAGAGACCCAGTACTTC.

This chain connects TRBV5-4 to TRBJ2-1; 11 bases align to TRBD2. The CDR3 consists of 14 residues. The V and J ends lost 5 bases and 5 bases, in that order; junction bases with no gene match: 3. Germline CDR1 SGHNT, CDR2 YYREEE (reference sequence). The CDR3 sequence: CASRPTSGNNEQFF. In nucleotides, the CDR3 is TGTGCCAGCAGACCGACTAGCGGGAACAATGAGCAGTTCTTC.

The gene calls are TRBV28 and TRBJ2-1; the D gene is possibly TRBD2 (5 bases). CDR1 and CDR2 (germline): MDHEN, SYDVKM. The CDR3 covers 14 residues. The ends were cut back, 6 bases at V and 4 bases at J, with 13 bases in the middle. The CDR3 sequence is CASSEVRGYNEQFF. DNA for the CDR3: TGTGCCAGCAGCGAGGTCCGGGGTTACAATGAGCAGTTCTTC.

The chain carries TRBV9 and TRBJ1-2, with 8 bases matching TRBD1. The J segment lost 3 bases and the V segment lost 7 bases, leaving 11 bases of the junction unmatched. This CDR3 comprises 15 residues. CDR1 is SGDLS, CDR2 YYNGEE, per germline. CDR3 bases: TGTGCCAGCCGGGGACTTGACAGGGGCGACTATGGCTACACCTTC. Protein sequence: CASRGLDRGDYGYTF.

The chain recombines TRBV11-2 with TRBJ2-1; TRBD1 aligns across 9 bases. Germline loops: CDR1 SGHAT, CDR2 FQNNGV. The J segment lost 9 bases and the V segment lost 5 bases, leaving 8 bases of the junction unmatched. The CDR3 contains 14 residues. The CDR3 DNA is TGTGCCAGCAGCACCGGGACAGGGCCCTCTGAGCAGTTCTTC. This translates into CASSTGTGPSEQFF.

The chain links TRBV10-3 to TRBJ2-1, with TRBD2 identical over 13 bases. The trim removed 4 bases at V and 9 bases at J, leaving 6 bases unmatched. The CDR3 totals 15 residues. The V gene's germline CDR1 is ENHRY and CDR2 SYGVKD. The CDR3 protein is CAISGGLAGQSEQFF. The CDR3 nucleotides are TGTGCCATCAGTGGGGGACTAGCGGGGCAAAGTGAGCAGTTCTTC.

This clone turned up a few times. J is TRBJ2-7 and V is TRBV18; the match to TRBD1 covers 8 bases. The CDR3 sequence is 13 residues long. V lost 2 bases and J lost 6; bases outside the gene matches: 3. Germline V gene sequence: CDR1 KGHSH, CDR2 LQKENI. The CDR3 region is CASSPGQGAEQYF. The CDR3 region has the DNA TGTGCCAGCTCACCAGGGCAGGGGGCCGAGCAGTACTTC.

The rearrangement links TRBV5-1 to TRBJ1-1; D is possibly TRBD1 (5 bases). CDR1 is SGHRS and CDR2 is YFSETQ in the germline V gene. The CDR3 runs 15 residues. V was pared by 5 bases and J by 7 bases, with 21 bases between. The CDR3, as DNA: TGCGCCAGCAGGGCGCGAGGCGGGGAGACAGATGAAGCTTTCTTT. Its protein product is CASRARGGETDEAFF.

This rearrangement joins TRBV9 to TRBJ2-1; D is possibly TRBD1 (5 bases). The CDR3 is 16 amino acids. Looked up from germline, CDR1 is SGDLS and CDR2 is YYNGEE. The V and J ends lost 4 bases and 2 bases respectively, with 16 bases between them. The CDR3 bases are TGTGCCAGCAGCCCCGCAGGCAGGGCGGCCTACAATGAGCAGTTCTTC. Its translation is CASSPAGRAAYNEQFF.

The chain links TRBV19 to TRBJ2-7; 7 bases are a match to TRBD2. The CDR3 runs 14 residues. The V gene end was trimmed by 7 bases and the J gene end by 5 bases; junction bases not matched to a gene: 11. CDR1 is LNHDA and CDR2 is SQIVND in the germline V gene (reference sequence). CDR3 in amino acids: CASNMGRERHEQYF. CDR3 bases: TGTGCCAGTAATATGGGGCGGGAGCGCCACGAGCAGTACTTC. Combining the CDR3 with reference TRBV19 and TRBJ2-7 gives the whole variable domain DGGITQSPKYLFRKEGQNVTLSCEQNLNHDAMYWYRQDPGQGLRLIYYSQIVNDFQKGDIAEGYSVSREKKESFPLTVTSAQKNPTAFYLCASNMGRERHEQYFGPGTRLTVT.

The chain is built from TRBV6-2 or TRBV6-3 and TRBJ2-1; D might be TRBD2 (6 bases). Trimming pared 2 bases from V and 8 bases from J, leaving 16 bases between. The CDR3 has 15 residues. Germline CDR1 and CDR2: MNHEY and SVGEGT. CDR3 DNA sequence: TGTGCCAGCAGTTACCCGAACGGGGGAGTGGATGAGCAGTTCTTC. Protein: CASSYPNGGVDEQFF.

The chain carries TRBV24-1 and TRBJ2-1, with 16 bases identical to TRBD2. The germline V gene encodes CDR1 KGHDR and CDR2 SFDVKD. CDR3 length: 21 residues. V lost 4 bases and J lost 4; bases outside the gene matches: 15. CDR3 residues: CATSDTLHGTSGRASYNEQFF. The CDR3 DNA follows: TGTGCCACCAGTGACACACTACATGGGACTAGCGGGAGGGCTTCGTACAATGAGCAGTTCTTC.

The chain employs TRBV28 and TRBJ2-2; D is possibly TRBD2 (5 bases). CDR3 length: 14 amino acids. Germline CDR1 reads MDHEN; CDR2 reads SYDVKM. Between the trimmed V and J ends, which lost 6 bases and 2 bases, there was a span of 10 bases. The CDR3 nucleotides read TGTGCCAGCAGACCTCTAGCTAACACCGGGGAGCTGTTTTTT. As protein: CASRPLANTGELFF.

The J gene is TRBJ1-1, the V gene TRBV15; D uncertain. Germline CDR1 reads LNHNV; CDR2 reads YYDKDF (reference sequence). Trimming left V 0 bases short and J 5 bases short, with 16 bases between. The length of the CDR3 is 16 residues. CDR3 nucleotides: TGTGCCACCAGCAGAGATAGAACAGCCGTAAAGACTGAAGCTTTCTTT. As protein: CATSRDRTAVKTEAFF.

The chain carries TRBV10-3 and TRBJ2-3; 10 positions agree with TRBD2. The CDR3 consists of 16 residues. Trimming at V came to 4 bases and at J to 5 bases, leaving 9 bases not matched to a gene. Germline V CDR1 and CDR2: ENHRY, SYGVKD. For the CDR3, the DNA is TGTGCCATCAGTGGAAGGGGGACTAGCGATCAAGATACGCAGTATTTT. Its protein is CAISGRGTSDQDTQYF.

The chain uses TRBV5-5 and TRBJ2-1, with 10 bases matching TRBD2. The germline V gene has CDR1 SGHKS and CDR2 YYEKEE (reference sequence). Trimming cost V 4 bases and J 8 bases; bases outside gene matches: 9. This CDR3 has 15 amino acids. The CDR3 DNA is TGTGCCAGCAGCCCGGGACTAGCGATAAGCGATGAGCAGTTCTTC. Its translation is CASSPGLAISDEQFF.